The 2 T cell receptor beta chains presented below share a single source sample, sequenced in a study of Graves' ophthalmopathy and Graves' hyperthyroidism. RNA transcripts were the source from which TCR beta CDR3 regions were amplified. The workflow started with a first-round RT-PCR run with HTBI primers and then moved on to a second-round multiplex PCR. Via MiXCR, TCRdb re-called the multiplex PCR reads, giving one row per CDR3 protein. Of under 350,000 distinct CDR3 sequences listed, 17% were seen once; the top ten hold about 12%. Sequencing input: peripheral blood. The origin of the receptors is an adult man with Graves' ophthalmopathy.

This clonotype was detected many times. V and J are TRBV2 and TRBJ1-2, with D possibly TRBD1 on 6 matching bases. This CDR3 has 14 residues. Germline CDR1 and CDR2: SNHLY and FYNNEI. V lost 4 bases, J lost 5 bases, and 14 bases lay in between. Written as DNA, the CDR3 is TGTGCCAGCAGTGTGGACAGAACACCGTATGGCTACACCTTC. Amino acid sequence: CASSVDRTPYGYTF.

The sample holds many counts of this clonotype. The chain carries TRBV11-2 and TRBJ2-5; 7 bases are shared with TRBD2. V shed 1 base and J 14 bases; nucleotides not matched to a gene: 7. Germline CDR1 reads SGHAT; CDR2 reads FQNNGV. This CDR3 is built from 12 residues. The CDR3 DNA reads TGTGCCAGCAGCTTAGCCGAGGGAGGGGTATACTTC. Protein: CASSLAEGGVYF.